The entry below describes one TCR beta chain. The clone's antigen remains unknown. Base quality data are lacking; no much larger clone is found one base away. This sample was included in a study of CD8+CD57+ T cells in acquired aplastic anemia listed by TCRdb under 2018. At the level of the whole study: Extracted DNA from sorted CD4+ and CD8+ cells averaged approximately 3 ug, ranging from roughly 0.17 to 30 ug. An average of around 10 million reads for CD4+ cells and 12 million or so reads for CD8+ cells was obtained from healthy donor samples. Overall results and qualifications from the work: About 28 CD8+ CDR3 sequences were found in both patients and controls but appeared to be highly expressed in patients and within the immunodominant clones of the patients. CD8+ Simpson's diversity did not differ significantly between patients and healthy controls (P=0.060).

In the study, sorted CD4+ and CD8+ blood T cells from patients with severe aplastic anemia and from healthy subjects underwent deep sequencing of TCR repertoires. Ficoll-Paque density gradient centrifugation was used to isolate peripheral blood mononuclear cells. Before DNA extraction, CD4+ and CD8+ T cells were sorted by FACS or by magnetic beads. Profiling of TCR beta VDJ combinations and CDR3 sequences used genomic DNA as the template. TCR repertoire sequencing was run on an Illumina HiSeq 2000. Regarding the original processing steps: Repertoire assessment relied on Simpson's diversity index, CDR3 size and DJ length profiles, and TRBV/TRBJ rearrangement plots. The most abundant DNA sequence in the deep sequencing data was taken as the immunodominant clone. CDR3 amino acid sequences were screened for sharing across subjects and compared with published repertoires and the VDJdb database. TCRdb applied fastp at Q25 and MiXCR to the public reads, then kept only in-frame beta chains. All rows with the same CDR3 protein become a single entry with the most common DNA and genes. The V and J calls here are based on TCRdb, not the publication. Recorded for this sample are over 35,000 distinct CDR3 sequences; 68% of them occurred a single time. The top ten hold more than 20% of the sample.

The receptor comes from a human donor in good health, serving as a control. Sequencing used sorted CD4+, CD8+, or CD8+CD57+ T cells (not recorded which) from PBMCs.

The nucleotide sequence reads as follows: TGTGCCAGTACCCCCGGCACAGGGGGCATTCAGCCCCAGCATTTT. Translated, this is CASTPGTGGIQPQHF. The chain couples TRBV19 to TRBJ1-5; TRBD1 agrees with 9 junctional bases. For this chain, trimming is 7 bases at the V end and 6 bases at the J end, and the number of junction bases without a gene match is 10. CDR1 and CDR2 are read off the germline V gene (reference sequence) as LNHDA and SQIVND. The CDR3 numbers 15 residues from cysteine through phenylalanine. Only CDR3 DNA remains: 45 bases, in frame from the first base. The CDR3, completed at both ends by the reference TRBV19 and TRBJ1-5 genes, gives the full variable domain DGGITQSPKYLFRKEGQNVTLSCEQNLNHDAMYWYRQDPGQGLRLIYYSQIVNDFQKGDIAEGYSVSREKKESFPLTVTSAQKNPTAFYLCASTPGTGGIQPQHFGDGTRLSIL.